This paragraph reports one TCR beta chain. This entry belongs to a study of T cell responses to AZD1222 COVID-19 vaccine. Measured with immunoSEQ multiplex PCR; TCRdb has only the in-frame clones, and not every one. Seen here are 95,000 to 150,000 clones, about 90% observed once, and the top ten hold 4% to 4.5%. The CDR3 runs 13 residues. Trimming cost V 5 bases and J 4 bases, with 11 bases left between them. CDR1 and CDR2 (germline): SGHVS, FQNEAQ. The clonotype comes from an adult in good health. Sequencing was performed on peripheral blood, taken on day 0 of AZD1222 vaccination. The chain employs TRBV7-8 and TRBJ1-1; D possibly corresponds to TRBD1 (5 bases). For the CDR3, the DNA is TGTGCCAGCAGCCGAGTCGGGGGCACTGAAGCTTTCTTT. Translating it yields CASSRVGGTEAFF. Combining the CDR3 with reference TRBV7-8 and TRBJ1-1 gives the whole variable domain GAGVSQSPRYKVAKRGQDVALRCDPISGHVSLFWYQQALGQGPEFLTYFQNEAQLDKSGLPSDRFFAERPEGSVSTLKIQRTQQEDSAVYLCASSRVGGTEAFFGQGTRLTVV.